This TCR beta chain originates from a study of cytomegalovirus exposure and HLA in healthy donors. Study-wide results and limits: In most subjects, TCR beta sequences reportedly gave accurate predictions of HLA-A and HLA-B alleles. More clonal expansion characterized HLA-associated TCR beta chains than equally common others in a later analysis. Immune exposure information comprised only CMV serostatus. A cluster of highly shared sequence variants was likely a sequencing artifact.

Concerning this clone itself: What it binds is unknown.

PCR amplification relied on 60 Vbeta primers (plus 13 Jbeta primers). The protocol was immunoSEQ multiplex PCR, while the TCRdb copy is restricted to in-frame clones and leaves out a portion. Found here are some 150,000 clones, roughly 85% of them singletons; the top ten hold roughly 1.9%. Germline V lookup: CDR1 ENHRY, CDR2 SYGVKD. CDR3 length: 14 amino acids. The ends lost 6 bases at V and 1 base at J; junction bases unmatched: 4. The specimen sequenced was PBMCs. The TCR originated in a man aged 35 to 55 in good health and CMV-seronegative. The rearrangement uses TRBV10-3 and TRBJ2-7; 9 positions match TRBD2. In DNA, the CDR3 is TGTGCCATCAGAGGGACTAGCAGTTCCTACGAGCAGTACTTC. It yields the protein CAIRGTSSSYEQYF.